Shown below are 24 T cell receptor beta chains from a single sample sequenced in a study of vaccination effects on CD4 cells after COVID-19. Clones were read by immunoSEQ multiplex PCR, and TCRdb kept only the in-frame ones, dropping some. The sample carries some 50,000 clones, over 60% recorded once. The antigens for these receptors are not known. Pools of viral peptides were used by the ViraFEST assay to expand antigen-specific CD4+ T cells ahead of sequencing. After roughly 10 days in culture, the CD4+ T cells were isolated. Each participant was given two doses of one vaccine (BNT162b2 or mRNA-1273). The input for sequencing was CD4+ T cells from PBMCs cultured with HCoV-OC43 spike peptides, taken after COVID-19 vaccination. Subset described: HCoV-OC43 spike overlapping peptide pool stimulation. These receptor sequences come from a human donor who received a COVID-19 vaccine.

The chain recombines TRBV11-1 with TRBJ1-1; 8 bases align to TRBD1. The CDR3 totals 13 residues. After removal of 7 bases from V and 3 bases from J, the junction contained 4 bases not matched to a gene. Germline V CDR1 and CDR2: SGHAT, FQDESV (reference sequence). The CDR3 region has the DNA TGTGCCAGCAACAAACAGGGGGACACTGAAGCTTTCTTT. Translating it yields CASNKQGDTEAFF.

Only one count was recorded for this clone. The chain is built from TRBV10-3 and TRBJ1-4; a possible D gene is TRBD1 (5 bases). CDR3 size: 13 residues. The germline V gene encodes CDR1 ENHRY and CDR2 SYGVKD. Deletions cut 7 bases from V and 8 bases from J, with 14 bases between. In nucleotides, the CDR3 is TGTGCCATCAAAGGGGATTCGCGGGAAAAACTGTTTTTT. Encoded protein: CAIKGDSREKLFF.

The V call is TRBV6-4, the J call TRBJ1-1; no firm D call. V gave up 5 bases and J gave up 0 bases, with 10 bases separating them. The CDR3 consists of 14 residues. CDR1 is MRHNA and CDR2 is SNTAGT in the germline V gene. CDR3 coding DNA: TGTGCCAGCAGTCCAGGCGGGGTGAACACTGAAGCTTTCTTT. Its protein is CASSPGGVNTEAFF.

The rearrangement links TRBV15 to TRBJ2-7; D gene ambiguous. The V and J ends lost 0 bases and 7 bases respectively, with 10 bases between them. Germline-derived CDR1 and CDR2 are LNHNV and YYDKDF (reference sequence). The CDR3 spans 13 residues. The CDR3 DNA sequence: TGTGCCACCAGCAGAGATCAGGCCCGGGAGCAGTACTTC. Amino acids: CATSRDQAREQYF.

The rearrangement links TRBV11-1 to TRBJ2-7, with a possible D match to TRBD1 (8 bases). Between the trimmed V and J ends, which lost 5 bases and 4 bases, there was a span of 18 bases. Germline loops: CDR1 SGHAT, CDR2 FQDESV (reference sequence). The CDR3 runs to 15 residues. Here the CDR3 DNA reads TGTGCCAGCAGCCGAACGACAGGGGAGGGTTACGAGCAGTACTTC. Residues: CASSRTTGEGYEQYF.

The chain carries TRBV19 and TRBJ1-2, with 7 bases identical to TRBD1. The J segment lost 8 bases and the V segment lost 3 bases, leaving 12 bases of the junction unmatched. There are 15 residues in the CDR3. Per germline, CDR1 LNHDA and CDR2 SQIVND (reference sequence). In DNA, the CDR3 is TGTGCCAGTAGTATTTTGTCACAGGGGATGGGAGGCTACACCTTC. Amino acids: CASSILSQGMGGYTF.

This chain joins TRBV5-1 and TRBJ2-7, with 7 bases matching TRBD1. Germline values: CDR1 SGHRS, CDR2 YFSETQ. The CDR3 totals 15 residues. After removal of 4 bases from V and 4 bases from J, the junction contained 11 bases not matched to a gene. This CDR3 reads CASSEDGTAVYEQYF. The CDR3 DNA sequence: TGCGCCAGCAGCGAAGACGGGACAGCAGTTTACGAGCAGTACTTC. The variable domain in full, completed from reference TRBV5-1 and TRBJ2-7, reads KAGVTQTPRYLIKTRGQQVTLSCSPISGHRSVSWYQQTPGQGLQFLFEYFSETQRNKGNFPGRFSGRQFSNSRSEMNVSTLELGDSALYLCASSEDGTAVYEQYFGPGTRLTVT.

The chain employs TRBV3-1 (or the pseudogene TRBV3-2) and TRBJ1-1, with TRBD1 as a possible D gene (6 bases). Trimming stripped 3 bases from V and 5 bases from J, with 10 bases between. The CDR3 contains 13 residues. Germline V lookup: CDR1 LGHDT, CDR2 YNNKEL (reference sequence). The CDR3 loop is CASSQARGTEAFF. DNA for the CDR3: TGTGCCAGCAGCCAGGCCAGGGGAACTGAAGCTTTCTTT.

The chain links TRBV19 to TRBJ2-2; 12 bases are shared with TRBD2. Germline loops: CDR1 LNHDA, CDR2 SQIVND (reference sequence). Germline trimming cut 0 bases from V and 4 bases from J; bases unmatched to any gene: 9. CDR3 length: 19 residues. The CDR3 DNA is TGTGCCAGTAGTATAGATGGTGGACTAGCGGGGAGGGGCACCGGGGAGCTGTTTTTT. Protein: CASSIDGGLAGRGTGELFF.

This clone was observed a few times. The chain links TRBV18 to TRBJ2-2; tentatively, D is TRBD2 (5 bases). Germline-derived CDR1 and CDR2 are KGHSH and LQKENI. The CDR3 is 15 amino acids. V gave up 2 bases and J gave up 1 base, with 8 bases separating them. As DNA, the CDR3 is TGTGCCAGCTCACCAAGGACTGGGAACACCGGGGAGCTGTTTTTT. Translating gives CASSPRTGNTGELFF. Filled out from reference TRBV18 and TRBJ2-2, the complete variable domain reads NAGVMQNPRHLVRRRGQEARLRCSPMKGHSHVYWYRQLPEEGLKFMVYLQKENIIDESGMPKERFSAEFPKEGPSILRIQQVVRGDSAAYFCASSPRTGNTGELFFGEGSRLTVL.

The genes are TRBV7-7 and TRBJ2-5; 12 positions match TRBD2. The CDR3 has 19 amino acids. Germline CDR1 is SSHAT and CDR2 is FNYEAQ (reference sequence). The ends lost 5 bases at V and 4 bases at J; junction bases unmatched: 17. CDR3 sequence reads: CASSPTLAGGTGVGETQYF. In nucleotides, the CDR3 is TGTGCCAGCAGCCCCACCCTAGCGGGGGGGACGGGGGTTGGAGAGACCCAGTACTTC.

This clone was seen more than once but under ten times. The rearrangement links TRBV10-2 to TRBJ2-7; D tentatively fits TRBD1 or TRBD2 (6 bases each). The germline V and J ends were trimmed by 8 bases and 3 bases, with 14 bases remaining between them. The CDR3 totals 13 residues. Germline V lookup: CDR1 WSHSY, CDR2 SAAADI. CDR3 DNA sequence: TGCGCCAGCTGGGGGGCGAAGAACTACGAGCAGTACTTC. This gives the protein CASWGAKNYEQYF.

V gene TRBV6-5 combines with J gene TRBJ1-3, with a possible D match to TRBD1 (5 bases). V lost 1 base and J 1 base, leaving 8 bases between the germline ends. The CDR3 runs to 15 residues. Per germline, CDR1 MNHEY and CDR2 SVGAGI. The CDR3 loop reads CASSYFRDSGNTIYF. CDR3 in DNA: TGTGCCAGCAGTTACTTCAGGGATTCTGGAAACACCATATATTTT.

The CDR3 sequence: CASSEEGQGPYGYTF. In DNA form, the CDR3 reads TGTGCCAGCAGTGAAGAAGGACAGGGTCCCTATGGCTACACCTTC. The chain couples TRBV6-1 to TRBJ1-2; 8 bases line up with TRBD1. The germline V gene encodes CDR1 MNHNS and CDR2 SASEGT. The V segment lost 1 base and the J segment 4 bases; nucleotides outside the gene matches: 5. CDR3 length: 15 residues.

This clone has a handful of counts. The genes are TRBV2 and TRBJ2-1, with a weak D call TRBD1 (6 bases). V gave up 7 bases and J gave up 4 bases, with 14 bases separating them. This CDR3 region has 14 residues. Germline V gene sequence: CDR1 SNHLY, CDR2 FYNNEI. CDR3 bases: TGTGCCAGCAAGGCAGGGGAGTTGTACAATGAGCAGTTCTTC. This encodes CASKAGELYNEQFF.

The chain joins TRBV5-1 to TRBJ2-2; 7 bases agree with TRBD1. Germline CDR1 is SGHRS and CDR2 is YFSETQ. The CDR3 is 13 residues long. The V and J ends lost 0 bases and 7 bases, in that order; junction bases with no gene match: 0. CDR3 sequence: CASSLGQGGELFF. The CDR3 DNA reads TGCGCCAGCAGCTTGGGACAGGGCGGGGAGCTGTTTTTT.

The chain recombines TRBV30 with TRBJ1-1; TRBD1 matches at 8 bases. After removal of 1 base from V and 10 bases from J, the junction contained 8 bases not matched to a gene. The CDR3 covers 13 residues. In germline, CDR1 is GTSNPN, CDR2 SVGIG (reference sequence). The CDR3 region is CAWSAGTGLGAFF. Here the CDR3 DNA reads TGTGCCTGGAGTGCTGGGACAGGTCTTGGAGCTTTCTTT.

J is TRBJ1-4 and V is TRBV11-2; D remains ambiguous. The CDR3 is 14 amino acids. V shed 3 bases and J shed 8 bases, with 13 bases lying between them. Germline CDR1 and CDR2: SGHAT and FQNNGV. CDR3 region: CASSFTLGGEKLFF. CDR3 coding DNA: TGTGCCAGCAGCTTTACCCTGGGTGGGGAAAAACTGTTTTTT.

J is TRBJ1-2 and V is TRBV30, with D perhaps matching TRBD1 (5 bases). The CDR3 extends over 14 amino acids. CDR1 GTSNPN and CDR2 SVGIG come from the germline V gene (reference sequence). The germline V and J ends were trimmed by 3 bases and 4 bases, with 15 bases remaining between them. The CDR3 coding sequence is TGTGCCTGGAGCCACGGTGGGGGTAGCTATGGCTACACCTTC. It encodes CAWSHGGGSYGYTF.

Only a few counts were recorded for this clone. This chain connects TRBV7-9 to TRBJ1-1, with D uncertain. V lost 5 bases to trimming and J lost 1 base, with 20 bases between them. This CDR3 has 17 residues. Germline-derived CDR1 and CDR2 are SEHNR and FQNEAQ (reference sequence). CDR3 bases: TGTGCCAGCAGCGAATGGGAATGGGAGGGAAGGAACACTGAAGCTTTCTTT. Protein product: CASSEWEWEGRNTEAFF.

With regard to this clone: Compared with germline, one end of the junction differs, possibly owing to a read error. The CDR3 coding sequence is TGTGCCAGCTGTGACAGGGCTTGCACTGAAGCTTTCTTT. This translates into CASCDRACTEAFF. The V call is TRBV6-1, the J call TRBJ1-1, with 7 positions matching TRBD1. Germline V gene lookup returns CDR1 MNHNS and CDR2 SASEGT. This CDR3 contains 13 residues.

The J gene is TRBJ2-7, the V gene TRBV6-1, with TRBD1 matching 8 bases. The V segment lost 1 base and the J segment 5 bases; nucleotides outside the gene matches: 7. CDR1 is MNHNS, CDR2 SASEGT, per germline. The CDR3 spans 15 residues. CDR3 sequence (DNA): TGTGCCAGCAGTGAAGAAGTCAGGGGGCCAAACGAGCAGTACTTC. This sequence encodes CASSEEVRGPNEQYF.

The chain combines TRBV3-1 (or the pseudogene TRBV3-2) with TRBJ1-4; D gene unclear. This CDR3 is built from 15 residues. V was trimmed by 3 bases and J by 1 base, leaving 9 bases between them. The V gene's germline CDR1 is LGHDT and CDR2 YNNKEL (reference sequence). The CDR3 sequence: CASSHLTKTNEKLFF. In DNA, the CDR3 is TGTGCCAGCAGCCATTTAACTAAAACTAATGAAAAACTGTTTTTT.

V and J are TRBV2 and TRBJ1-3, with D uncertain. Trimming left V 4 bases short and J 1 base short, with 8 bases between. This CDR3 spans 14 amino acids. Germline CDR1 SNHLY, CDR2 FYNNEI. This CDR3 reads CASSVEGSGNTIYF. The DNA of the CDR3 is TGTGCCAGCAGTGTTGAAGGGTCTGGAAACACCATATATTTT.